This entry features one T cell receptor beta chain sequence. The antigen remains undetermined. These data belong to a study of long-term antiretroviral therapy in people with HIV. The CDR3 spans 14 residues. Germline values: CDR1 GTSNPN, CDR2 SVGIG (reference sequence). Trimming removed 3 bases at V and 2 bases at J, with 13 bases between. Survey level was the resolution at which the v3.0 immunoSEQ assay ran. Sequencing aimed to cover about 40,000-55,000 T-cell genomes per sample. Clones were sequenced by immunoSEQ multiplex PCR, and TCRdb holds only the in-frame ones, with some missing. The data show around 20,000 clones, roughly nine tenths seen once. Study outcomes and limitations: Once patients were on ART, diversity went higher but still fell short of transplant donor controls. Sampling of blood ran from the mid-2000s to the late 2010s, and older ART regimens were possibly in use.

This TCR was sampled from a man aged 45 to 65 with HIV. Sample: unsorted PBMCs, taken 3 years after starting antiretroviral therapy. This chain connects TRBV30 to TRBJ2-5, with D possibly being TRBD2 (6 bases). The CDR3 nucleotides read TGTGCCTGGAGCGGGACGGGGACTCAAGAGACCCAGTACTTC. Translation: CAWSGTGTQETQYF.